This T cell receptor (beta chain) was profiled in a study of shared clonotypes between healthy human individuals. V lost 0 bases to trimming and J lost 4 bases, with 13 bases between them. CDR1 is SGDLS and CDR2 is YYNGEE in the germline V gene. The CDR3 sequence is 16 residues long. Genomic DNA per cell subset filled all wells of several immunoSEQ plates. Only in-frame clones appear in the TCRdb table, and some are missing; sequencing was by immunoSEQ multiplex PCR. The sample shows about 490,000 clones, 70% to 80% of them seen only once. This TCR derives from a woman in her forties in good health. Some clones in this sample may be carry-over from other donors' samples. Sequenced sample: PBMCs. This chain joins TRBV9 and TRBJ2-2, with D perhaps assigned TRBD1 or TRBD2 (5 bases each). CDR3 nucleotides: TGTGCCAGCAGCGTAGCTTCTGGGACGTCCACCGGGGAGCTGTTTTTT. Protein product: CASSVASGTSTGELFF.